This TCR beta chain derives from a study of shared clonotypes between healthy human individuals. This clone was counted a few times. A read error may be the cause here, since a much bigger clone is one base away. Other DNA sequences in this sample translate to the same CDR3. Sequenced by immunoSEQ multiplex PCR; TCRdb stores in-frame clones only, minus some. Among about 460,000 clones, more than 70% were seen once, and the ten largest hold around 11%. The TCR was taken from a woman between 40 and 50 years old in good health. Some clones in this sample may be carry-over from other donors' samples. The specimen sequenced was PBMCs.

The CDR3 sequence is CASALVLGEKLFF. CDR3 in DNA: TGTGCCAGCGCCCTGGTGTTAGGTGAAAAGCTGTTTTTT. This chain uses TRBV19 with TRBJ1-4, with D uncertain. The CDR3 is 13 residues long. Germline V CDR1 and CDR2: LNHDA, SQIVND (reference sequence).